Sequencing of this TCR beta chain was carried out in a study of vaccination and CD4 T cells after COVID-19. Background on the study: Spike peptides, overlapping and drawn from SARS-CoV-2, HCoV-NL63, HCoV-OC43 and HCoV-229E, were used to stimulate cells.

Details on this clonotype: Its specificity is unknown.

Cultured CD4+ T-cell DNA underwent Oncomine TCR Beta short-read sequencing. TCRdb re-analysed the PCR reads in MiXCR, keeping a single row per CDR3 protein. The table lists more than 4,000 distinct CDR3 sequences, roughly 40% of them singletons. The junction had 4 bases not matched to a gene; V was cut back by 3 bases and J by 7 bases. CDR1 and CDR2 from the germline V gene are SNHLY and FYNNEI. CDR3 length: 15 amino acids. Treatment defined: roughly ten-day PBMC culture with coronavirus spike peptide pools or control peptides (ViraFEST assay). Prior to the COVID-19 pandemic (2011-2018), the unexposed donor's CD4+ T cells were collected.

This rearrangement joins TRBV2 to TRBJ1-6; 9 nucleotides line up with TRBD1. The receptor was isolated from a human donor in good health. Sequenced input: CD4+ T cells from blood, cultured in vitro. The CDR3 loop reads CASSEGGTGNSPLHF. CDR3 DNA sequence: TGTGCCAGCAGTGAGGGAGGGACAGGGAATTCACCCCTCCACTTT.